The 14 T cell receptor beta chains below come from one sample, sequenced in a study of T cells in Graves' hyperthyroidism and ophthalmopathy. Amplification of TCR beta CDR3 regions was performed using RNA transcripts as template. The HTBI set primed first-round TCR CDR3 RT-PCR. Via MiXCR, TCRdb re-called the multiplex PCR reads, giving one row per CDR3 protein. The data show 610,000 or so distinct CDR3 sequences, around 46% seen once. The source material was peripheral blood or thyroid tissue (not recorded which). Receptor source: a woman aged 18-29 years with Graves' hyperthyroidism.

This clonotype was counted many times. CDR3 amino acids: CASSHRQGGNQPQHF. CDR3 in DNA: TGCGCCAGCAGCCACAGACAGGGCGGAAATCAGCCCCAGCATTTT. The chain employs TRBV4-1 and TRBJ1-5, with 7 bases aligning to TRBD1. The CDR3 length is 15 residues. V lost 3 bases to trimming and J lost 4 bases; unmatched junction nucleotides: 6. Per the germline V gene, CDR1 is MGHRA and CDR2 is YSYEKL.

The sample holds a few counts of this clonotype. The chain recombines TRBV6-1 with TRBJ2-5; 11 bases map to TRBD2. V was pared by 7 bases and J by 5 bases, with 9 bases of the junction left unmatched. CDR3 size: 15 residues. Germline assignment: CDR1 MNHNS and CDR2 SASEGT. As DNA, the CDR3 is TGTGCCAGCACTACTAGCGGGAGAGGTCGGGAGACCCAGTACTTC. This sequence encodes CASTTSGRGRETQYF.

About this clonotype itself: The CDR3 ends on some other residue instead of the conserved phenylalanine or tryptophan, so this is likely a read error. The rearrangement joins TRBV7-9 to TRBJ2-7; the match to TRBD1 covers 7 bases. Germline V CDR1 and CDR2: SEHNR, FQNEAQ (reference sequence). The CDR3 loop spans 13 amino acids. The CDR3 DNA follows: TGTGTCAGCAGCTTCACAGGGGCCTACGAGCAGTACCTC. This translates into CVSSFTGAYEQYL.

Here the CDR3 reads CASSDGERGYNQPQHF. DNA for the CDR3: TGTGCCAGCAGTGACGGCGAGAGAGGGTACAATCAGCCCCAGCATTTT. V and J are TRBV25-1 and TRBJ1-5; no reliable D call. The length of the CDR3 is 16 residues. Germline CDR1 MGHDK, CDR2 SYGVNS. Trimming cost V 3 bases and J 3 bases, with 15 bases left between them. Using reference TRBV25-1 and TRBJ1-5 for the parts outside the CDR3, the full variable domain is EADIYQTPRYLVIGTGKKITLECSQTMGHDKMYWYQQDPGMELHLIHYSYGVNSTEKGDLSSESTVSRIRTEHFPLTLESARPSHTSQYLCASSDGERGYNQPQHFGDGTRLSIL.

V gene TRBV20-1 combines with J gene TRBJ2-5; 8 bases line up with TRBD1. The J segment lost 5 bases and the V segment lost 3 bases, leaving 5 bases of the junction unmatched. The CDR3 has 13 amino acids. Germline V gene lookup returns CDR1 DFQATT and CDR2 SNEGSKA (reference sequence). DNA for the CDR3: TGCAGTGCTAGGGACAGGGCTGGGGAGACCCAGTACTTC. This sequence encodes CSARDRAGETQYF.

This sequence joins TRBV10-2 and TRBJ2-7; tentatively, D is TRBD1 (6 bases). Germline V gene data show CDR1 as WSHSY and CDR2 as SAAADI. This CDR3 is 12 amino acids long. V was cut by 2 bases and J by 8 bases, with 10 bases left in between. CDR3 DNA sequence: TGCGCCAGCAGTGAGGGGGGCAGGCAGCAGTACTTC. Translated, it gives CASSEGGRQQYF.

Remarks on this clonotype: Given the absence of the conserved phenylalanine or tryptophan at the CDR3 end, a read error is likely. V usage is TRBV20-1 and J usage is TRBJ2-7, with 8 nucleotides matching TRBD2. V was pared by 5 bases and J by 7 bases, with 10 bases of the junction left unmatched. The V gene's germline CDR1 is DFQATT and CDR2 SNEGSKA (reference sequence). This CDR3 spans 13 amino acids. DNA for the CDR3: TGCAGTGCTTACGATAGCGGGACCGGGGAGCAGTACTCC. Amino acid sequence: CSAYDSGTGEQYS.

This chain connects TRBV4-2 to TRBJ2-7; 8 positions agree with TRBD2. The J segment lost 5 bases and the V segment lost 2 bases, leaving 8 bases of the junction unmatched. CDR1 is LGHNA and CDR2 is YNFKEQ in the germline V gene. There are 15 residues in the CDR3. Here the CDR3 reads CASSQSHSGKDEQYF. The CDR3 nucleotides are TGTGCCAGCAGCCAAAGTCATAGCGGGAAGGACGAGCAGTACTTC.

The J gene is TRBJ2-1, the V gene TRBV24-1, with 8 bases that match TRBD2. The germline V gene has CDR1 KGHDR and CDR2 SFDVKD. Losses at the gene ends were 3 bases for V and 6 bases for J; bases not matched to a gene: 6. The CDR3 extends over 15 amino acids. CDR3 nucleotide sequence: TGTGCCACCAGTGATGGCCAGCGGGAGATCAATGAGCAGTTCTTC. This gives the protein CATSDGQREINEQFF.

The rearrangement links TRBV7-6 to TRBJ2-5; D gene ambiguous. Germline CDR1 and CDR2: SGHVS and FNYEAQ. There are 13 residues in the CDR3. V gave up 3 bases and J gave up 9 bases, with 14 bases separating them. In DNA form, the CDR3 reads TGTGCCAGCAGCTTTGATCCCACTCAGCCCCAGTACTTC. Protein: CASSFDPTQPQYF.

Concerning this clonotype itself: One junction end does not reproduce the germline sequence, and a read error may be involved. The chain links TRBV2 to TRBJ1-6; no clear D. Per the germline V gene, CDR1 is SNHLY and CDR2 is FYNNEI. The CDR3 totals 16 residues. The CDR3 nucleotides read TGTGCCAACAGTGTAGGCGATGGCTCTACTGCGGCGGCCCTCCACTTT. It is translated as CANSVGDGSTAAALHF.

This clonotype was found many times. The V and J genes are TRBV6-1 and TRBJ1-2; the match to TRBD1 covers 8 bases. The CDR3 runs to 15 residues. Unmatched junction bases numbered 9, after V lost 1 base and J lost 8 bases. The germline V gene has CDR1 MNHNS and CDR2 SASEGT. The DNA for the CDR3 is TGTGCCAGCAGTGAAGGTGTTGGCAGGGGGCCCGGCTACACCTTC. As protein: CASSEGVGRGPGYTF.

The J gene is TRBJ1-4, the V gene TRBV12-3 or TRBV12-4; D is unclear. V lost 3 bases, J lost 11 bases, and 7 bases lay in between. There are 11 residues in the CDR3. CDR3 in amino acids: CASSLAGKLFF. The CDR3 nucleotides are TGTGCCAGCAGTTTGGCGGGGAAACTGTTTTTT.

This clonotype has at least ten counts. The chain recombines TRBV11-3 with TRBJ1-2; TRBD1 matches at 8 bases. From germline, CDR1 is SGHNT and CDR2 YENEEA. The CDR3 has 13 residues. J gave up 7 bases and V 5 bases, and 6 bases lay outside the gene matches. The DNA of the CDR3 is TGTGCCAGCAGCCCCCGGACAGGGCTTGGCTACACCTTC. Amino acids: CASSPRTGLGYTF.